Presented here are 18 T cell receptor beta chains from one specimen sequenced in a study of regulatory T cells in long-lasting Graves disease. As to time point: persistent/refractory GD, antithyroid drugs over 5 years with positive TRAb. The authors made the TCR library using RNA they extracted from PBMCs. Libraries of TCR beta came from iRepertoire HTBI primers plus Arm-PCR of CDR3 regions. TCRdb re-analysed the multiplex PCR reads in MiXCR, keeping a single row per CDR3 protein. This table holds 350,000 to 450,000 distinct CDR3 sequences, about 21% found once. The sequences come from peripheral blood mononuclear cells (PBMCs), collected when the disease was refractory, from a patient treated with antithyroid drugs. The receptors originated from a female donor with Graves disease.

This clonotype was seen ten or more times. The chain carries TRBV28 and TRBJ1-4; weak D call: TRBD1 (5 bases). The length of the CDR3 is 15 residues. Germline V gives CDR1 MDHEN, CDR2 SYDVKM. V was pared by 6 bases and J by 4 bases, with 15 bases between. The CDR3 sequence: CASRPGGADNEKLFF. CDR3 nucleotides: TGTGCCAGCAGACCGGGAGGGGCTGATAATGAAAAACTGTTTTTT.

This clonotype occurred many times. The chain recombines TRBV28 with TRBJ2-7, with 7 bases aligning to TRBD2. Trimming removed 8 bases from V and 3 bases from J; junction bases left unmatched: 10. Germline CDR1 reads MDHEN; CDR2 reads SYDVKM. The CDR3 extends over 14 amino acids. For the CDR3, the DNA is TGTGCCAGCGTCAAGGGGACTAATTTCTACGAGCAGTACTTC. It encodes CASVKGTNFYEQYF.

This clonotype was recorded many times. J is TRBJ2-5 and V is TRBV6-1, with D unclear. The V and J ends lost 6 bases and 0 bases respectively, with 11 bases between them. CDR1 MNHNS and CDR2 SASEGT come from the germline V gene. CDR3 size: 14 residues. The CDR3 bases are TGTGCCAGCAGGGACGGTTGGTACCAAGAGACCCAGTACTTC. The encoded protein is CASRDGWYQETQYF.

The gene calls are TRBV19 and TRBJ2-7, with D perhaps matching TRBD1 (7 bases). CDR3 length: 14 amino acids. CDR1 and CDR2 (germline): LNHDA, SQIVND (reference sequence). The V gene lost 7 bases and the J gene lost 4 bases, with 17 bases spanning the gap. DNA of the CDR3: TGTGCCAGTATGTCGACAGGGCGGGGTTACGAGCAGTACTTC. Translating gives CASMSTGRGYEQYF.

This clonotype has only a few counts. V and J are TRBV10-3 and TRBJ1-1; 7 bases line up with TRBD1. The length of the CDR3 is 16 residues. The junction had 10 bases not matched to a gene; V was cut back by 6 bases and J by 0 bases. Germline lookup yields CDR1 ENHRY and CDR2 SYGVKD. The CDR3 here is CAIRGGQESMNTEAFF. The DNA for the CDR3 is TGTGCCATCAGAGGAGGACAGGAGAGCATGAACACTGAAGCTTTCTTT.

The CDR3 DNA reads as TGCGCCAGCCGGGACACTACTACCCTACGGGACACCGGGGAGCTGTTTTTT. It translates to CASRDTTTLRDTGELFF. The J gene is TRBJ2-2, the V gene TRBV5-1, with D perhaps matching TRBD1 (6 bases). In germline, CDR1 is SGHRS, CDR2 YFSETQ. The CDR3 is 17 amino acids. With 7 bases removed from V and 3 bases from J, the gap between germline ends came to 22 bases.

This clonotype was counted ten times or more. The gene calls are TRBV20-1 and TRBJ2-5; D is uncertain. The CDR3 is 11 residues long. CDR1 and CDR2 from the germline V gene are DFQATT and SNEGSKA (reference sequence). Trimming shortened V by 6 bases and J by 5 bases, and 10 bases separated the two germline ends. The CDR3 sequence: CSARKRETQYF. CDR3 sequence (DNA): TGCAGTGCAAGAAAAAGGGAGACCCAGTACTTC.

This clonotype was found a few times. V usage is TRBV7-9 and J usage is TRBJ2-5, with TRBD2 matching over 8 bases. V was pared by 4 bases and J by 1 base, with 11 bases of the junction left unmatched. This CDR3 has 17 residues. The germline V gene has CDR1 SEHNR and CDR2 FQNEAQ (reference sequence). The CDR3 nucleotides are TGTGCCAGCAGCTCCCCTGGAGCGGGAGAGATCCAAGAGACCCAGTACTTC. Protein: CASSSPGAGEIQETQYF.

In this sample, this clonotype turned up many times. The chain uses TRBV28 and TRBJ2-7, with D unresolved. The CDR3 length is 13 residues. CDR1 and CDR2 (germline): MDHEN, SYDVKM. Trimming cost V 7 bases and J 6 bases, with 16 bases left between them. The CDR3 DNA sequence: TGTGCCAGCATAGGATCGGGCGCGCTCGAGCAGTACTTC. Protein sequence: CASIGSGALEQYF.

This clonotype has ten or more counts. For the CDR3, the DNA is TGTGCCAGCAGCCAAGCCGGGACCGAGGGCGAGCAGTACTTC. As protein: CASSQAGTEGEQYF. The V and J genes are TRBV3-1 and TRBJ2-7; D tentatively reads TRBD1 or TRBD2 (5 bases each). CDR1 and CDR2 from the germline V gene are LGHDT and YNNKEL (reference sequence). The CDR3 length is 14 residues. V lost 1 base and J 6 bases, leaving 13 bases between the germline ends.

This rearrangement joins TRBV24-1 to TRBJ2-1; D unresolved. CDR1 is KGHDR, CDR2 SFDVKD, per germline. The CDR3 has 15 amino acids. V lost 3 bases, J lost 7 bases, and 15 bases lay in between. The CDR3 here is CATSDPSGSRNEQFF. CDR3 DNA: TGTGCCACCAGTGATCCCTCCGGCTCGCGGAATGAGCAGTTCTTC.

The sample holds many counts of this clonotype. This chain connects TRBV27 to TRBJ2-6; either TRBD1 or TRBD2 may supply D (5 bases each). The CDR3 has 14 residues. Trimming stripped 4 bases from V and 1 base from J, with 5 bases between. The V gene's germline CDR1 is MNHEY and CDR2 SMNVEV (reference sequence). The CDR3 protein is CASSWGSGANVLTF. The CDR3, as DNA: TGTGCCAGCAGTTGGGGGTCTGGGGCCAACGTCCTGACTTTC.

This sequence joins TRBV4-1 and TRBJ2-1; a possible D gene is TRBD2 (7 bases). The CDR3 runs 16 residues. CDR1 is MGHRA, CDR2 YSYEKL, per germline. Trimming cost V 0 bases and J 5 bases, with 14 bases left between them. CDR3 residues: CASSQDGGGPNNEQFF. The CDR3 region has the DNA TGCGCCAGCAGCCAAGATGGCGGGGGCCCCAACAATGAGCAGTTCTTC.

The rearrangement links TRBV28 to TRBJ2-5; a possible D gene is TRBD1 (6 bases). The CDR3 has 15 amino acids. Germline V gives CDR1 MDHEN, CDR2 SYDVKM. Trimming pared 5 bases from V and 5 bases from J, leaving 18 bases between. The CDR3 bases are TGTGCCAGCAGTCGCCGGGACACATTATCGGAGACCCAGTACTTC. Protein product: CASSRRDTLSETQYF.

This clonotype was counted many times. The CDR3 reads CAISESILRVYSEAFF. CDR3 bases: TGTGCCATCAGTGAGTCGATCCTAAGGGTTTACTCTGAAGCTTTCTTT. This chain joins TRBV10-3 and TRBJ1-1, with unresolved D. This CDR3 is built from 16 residues. CDR1 is ENHRY, CDR2 SYGVKD, per germline. The V end was cut by 0 bases, the J end by 6 bases, with 17 bases between.

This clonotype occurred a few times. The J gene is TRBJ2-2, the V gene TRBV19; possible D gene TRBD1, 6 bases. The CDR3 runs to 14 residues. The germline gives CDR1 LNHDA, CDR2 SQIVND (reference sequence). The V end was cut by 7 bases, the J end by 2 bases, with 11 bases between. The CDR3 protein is CASIQQGNTGELFF. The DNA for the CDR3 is TGTGCCAGTATTCAACAGGGAAACACCGGGGAGCTGTTTTTT.

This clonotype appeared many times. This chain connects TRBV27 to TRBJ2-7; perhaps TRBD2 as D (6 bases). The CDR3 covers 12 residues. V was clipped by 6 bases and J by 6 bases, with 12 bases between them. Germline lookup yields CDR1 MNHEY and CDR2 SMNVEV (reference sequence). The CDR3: CASSSGLSEQYF. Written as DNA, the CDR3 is TGTGCCAGCAGCTCGGGACTTAGCGAGCAGTACTTC.

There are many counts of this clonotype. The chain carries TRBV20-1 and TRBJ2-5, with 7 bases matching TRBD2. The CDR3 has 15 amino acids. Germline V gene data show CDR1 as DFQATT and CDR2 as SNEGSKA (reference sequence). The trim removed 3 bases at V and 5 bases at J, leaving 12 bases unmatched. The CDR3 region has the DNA TGCAGTGCTAGGGGAACCGGCGGGAGATGGGAGACCCAGTACTTC. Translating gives CSARGTGGRWETQYF.